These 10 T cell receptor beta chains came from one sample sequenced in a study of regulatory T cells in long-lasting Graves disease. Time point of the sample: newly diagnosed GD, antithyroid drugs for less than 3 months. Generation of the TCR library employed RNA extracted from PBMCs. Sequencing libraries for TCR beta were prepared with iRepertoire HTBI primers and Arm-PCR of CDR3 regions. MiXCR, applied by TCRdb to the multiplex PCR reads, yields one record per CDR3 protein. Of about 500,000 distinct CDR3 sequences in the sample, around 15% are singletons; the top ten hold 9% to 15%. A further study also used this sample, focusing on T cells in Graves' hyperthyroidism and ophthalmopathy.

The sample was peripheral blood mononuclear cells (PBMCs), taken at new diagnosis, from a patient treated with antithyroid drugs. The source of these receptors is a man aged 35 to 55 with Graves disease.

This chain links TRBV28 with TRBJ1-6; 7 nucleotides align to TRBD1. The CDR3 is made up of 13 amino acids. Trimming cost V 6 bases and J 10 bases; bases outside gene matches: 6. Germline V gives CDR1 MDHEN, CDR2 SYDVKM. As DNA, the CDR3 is TGTGCCAGCAGGGGGACAGTGGGATCACCCCTCCACTTT. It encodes CASRGTVGSPLHF.

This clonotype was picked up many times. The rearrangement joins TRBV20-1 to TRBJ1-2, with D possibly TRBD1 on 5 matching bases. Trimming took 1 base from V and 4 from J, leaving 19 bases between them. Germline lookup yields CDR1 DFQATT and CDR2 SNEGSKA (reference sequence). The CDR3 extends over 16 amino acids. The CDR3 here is CSARASGRRDSYGYTF. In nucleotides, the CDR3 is TGCAGTGCTAGAGCAAGTGGCAGGAGGGACTCCTATGGCTACACCTTC.

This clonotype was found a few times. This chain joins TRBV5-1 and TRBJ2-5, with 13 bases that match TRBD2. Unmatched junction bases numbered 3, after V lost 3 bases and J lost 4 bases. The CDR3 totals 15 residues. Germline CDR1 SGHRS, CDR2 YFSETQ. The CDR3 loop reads CASSSGLAGPETQYF. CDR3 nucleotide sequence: TGCGCCAGCAGCTCGGGACTAGCGGGACCAGAGACCCAGTACTTC. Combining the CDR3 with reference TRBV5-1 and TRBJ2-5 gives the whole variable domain KAGVTQTPRYLIKTRGQQVTLSCSPISGHRSVSWYQQTPGQGLQFLFEYFSETQRNKGNFPGRFSGRQFSNSRSEMNVSTLELGDSALYLCASSSGLAGPETQYFGPGTRLLVL.

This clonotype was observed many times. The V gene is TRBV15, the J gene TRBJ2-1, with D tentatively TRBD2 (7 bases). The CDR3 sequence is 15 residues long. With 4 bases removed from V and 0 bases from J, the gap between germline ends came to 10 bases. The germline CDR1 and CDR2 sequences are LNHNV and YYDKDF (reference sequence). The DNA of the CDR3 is TGTGCCACCAGCATAGGGGGGGGCTCCTACAATGAGCAGTTCTTC. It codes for CATSIGGGSYNEQFF.

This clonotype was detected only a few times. The DNA of the CDR3 is TGTGCCAGTAGTAAGCCGGGACAGGGGACTTCCTACGAGCAGTACTTC. Translation gives CASSKPGQGTSYEQYF. V gene TRBV19 combines with J gene TRBJ2-7; 10 nucleotides agree with TRBD1. The CDR3 is 16 amino acids. The V segment lost 4 bases and the J segment 1 base; nucleotides outside the gene matches: 7. The germline CDR1 and CDR2 sequences are LNHDA and SQIVND (reference sequence).

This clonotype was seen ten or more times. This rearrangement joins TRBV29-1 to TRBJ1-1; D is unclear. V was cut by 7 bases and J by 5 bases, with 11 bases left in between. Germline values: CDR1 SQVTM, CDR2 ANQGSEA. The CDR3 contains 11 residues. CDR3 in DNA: TGCAGCGCTGGAAAGGGTACTGAAGCTTTCTTT. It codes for CSAGKGTEAFF.

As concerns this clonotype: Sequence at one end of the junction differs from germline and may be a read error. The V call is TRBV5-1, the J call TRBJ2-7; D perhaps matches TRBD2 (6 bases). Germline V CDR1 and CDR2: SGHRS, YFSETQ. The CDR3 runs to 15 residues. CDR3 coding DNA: TGTGCCAGCAGCGTAGCGGCGGGTTACCCCTACGAGCAGTACTTC. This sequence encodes CASSVAAGYPYEQYF.

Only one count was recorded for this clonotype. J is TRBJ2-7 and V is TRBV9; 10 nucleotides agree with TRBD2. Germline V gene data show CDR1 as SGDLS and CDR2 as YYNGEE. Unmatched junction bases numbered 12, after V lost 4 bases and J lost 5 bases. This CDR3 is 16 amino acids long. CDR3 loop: CASSRGTSAPANEQYF. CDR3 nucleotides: TGTGCCAGCAGCCGCGGGACTAGCGCGCCGGCCAACGAGCAGTACTTC.

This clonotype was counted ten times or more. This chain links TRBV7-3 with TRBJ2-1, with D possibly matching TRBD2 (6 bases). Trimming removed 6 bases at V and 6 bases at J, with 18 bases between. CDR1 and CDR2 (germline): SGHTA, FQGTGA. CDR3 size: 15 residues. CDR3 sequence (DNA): TGTGCCAGCAGTAAAGCCGGGACTTCGATCAATGAGCAGTTCTTC. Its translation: CASSKAGTSINEQFF.

The CDR3 loop reads CASSFRRGREANEQFF. The CDR3 DNA follows: TGTGCCAGCAGCTTCCGAAGGGGCAGGGAGGCTAATGAGCAGTTCTTC. The V and J genes are TRBV11-2 and TRBJ2-1; weak D call: TRBD2 (6 bases). This CDR3 is 16 amino acids long. Germline CDR1 reads SGHAT; CDR2 reads FQNNGV. V lost 3 bases and J lost 7, with 19 bases in between.